These 21 T cell receptor beta chains originate from one sample sequenced in a study of T cells in Graves' hyperthyroidism and ophthalmopathy (dated by TCRdb to about 2019). Receptor amplification or capture employed multiplex PCR. Instrument on record: Illumina HiSeq 2000. The TCR beta CDR3 regions were amplified from RNA transcripts. The TCR CDR3 was subjected to a first round of RT-PCR using the HTBI primer set and the Qiagen OneStep RT-PCR kit. TCRdb cleaned the public reads at Q25 with fastp, built clones with MiXCR and kept in-frame beta chains. Duplicate CDR3 protein sequences are folded into a single record with the most common DNA and genes. Here the sample has approximately 400,000 distinct CDR3 sequences; approximately 14% occur a single time. The ten largest clones capture over 12% of the sample. The sequenced sample was blood. These receptors originate from a young woman with Graves' hyperthyroidism.

This clonotype was seen more than once but under ten times. This chain joins TRBV3-1 and TRBJ2-7; D assignment may be TRBD1 or TRBD2 (5 bases each). V was trimmed by 4 bases and J by 2 bases, leaving 15 bases between them. The germline V gene has CDR1 LGHDT and CDR2 YNNKEL (reference sequence). There are 15 residues in the CDR3. CDR3 DNA sequence: TGTGCCAGCAGCCCGGGGTGGGACCCCACCTACGAGCAGTACTTC. As protein: CASSPGWDPTYEQYF.

This clonotype was seen more than once but under ten times. The V and J genes are TRBV5-5 and TRBJ2-1; 7 nucleotides align to TRBD1. The germline gives CDR1 SGHKS, CDR2 YYEKEE (reference sequence). The trim removed 4 bases at V and 3 bases at J, leaving 4 bases unmatched. The CDR3 length is 14 residues. As DNA, the CDR3 is TGTGCCAGCAGCCCACGGGACAGCTACAATGAGCAGTTCTTC. It yields the protein CASSPRDSYNEQFF.

In its sample, this clonotype was seen a few times. The chain has TRBV28 and TRBJ1-6; D may be TRBD1 (6 bases). The CDR3 totals 18 residues. Germline V gene lookup returns CDR1 MDHEN and CDR2 SYDVKM. V lost 3 bases, J lost 1 base, and 16 bases lay in between. The CDR3 region has the DNA TGTGCCAGCAGTTTCCTACAGGGTGGCTGGTCCTATAATTCACCCCTCCACTTT. Translation: CASSFLQGGWSYNSPLHF.

The chain recombines TRBV9 with TRBJ1-2; D is possibly TRBD1 (5 bases). Germline loops: CDR1 SGDLS, CDR2 YYNGEE. CDR3 length: 13 residues. V gave up 2 bases and J gave up 1 base, with 6 bases separating them. DNA for the CDR3: TGTGCCAGCAGCGTGACAGTTAACTATGGCTACACCTTC. It translates to CASSVTVNYGYTF.

Comment on this clonotype: A much larger clone differs by one base, so this may be a read error. This sequence joins TRBV7-2 and TRBJ2-5; tentative D call: TRBD2 (5 bases). This CDR3 has 16 amino acids. CDR1 is SGHTA and CDR2 is FQGNSA in the germline V gene. Trimming took off 4 bases at V and 5 bases at J, with 20 bases between the two ends. CDR3 loop: CASSSVRVSRGETQYF. CDR3 nucleotides: TGTGCCAGCAGCTCCGTGAGGGTGTCGCGCGGCGAGACCCAGTACTTC.

This chain uses TRBV6-5 with TRBJ2-1; D possibly matches TRBD1 or TRBD2 (6 bases each). V gave up 2 bases and J gave up 6 bases, with 17 bases separating them. Germline values: CDR1 MNHEY, CDR2 SVGAGI. The CDR3 consists of 16 residues. The CDR3 DNA sequence: TGTGCCAGCAGTTACGGGGGGACAAGGAGGAGCAATGAGCAGTTCTTC. Protein: CASSYGGTRRSNEQFF.

The chain employs TRBV27 and TRBJ1-4, with 10 bases lining up with TRBD1. The CDR3 runs 15 residues. CDR1 and CDR2 from the germline V gene are MNHEY and SMNVEV (reference sequence). Germline trimming cut 5 bases from V and 4 bases from J; bases unmatched to any gene: 4. In DNA form, the CDR3 reads TGTGCCAGCAGTCGGACAGGGGGGAATAATGAAAAACTGTTTTTT. It translates to CASSRTGGNNEKLFF. The full variable domain, completed using reference TRBV27 and TRBJ1-4, is EAQVTQNPRYLITVTGKKLTVTCSQNMNHEYMSWYRQDPGLGLRQIYYSMNVEVTDKGDVPEGYKVSRKEKRNFPLILESPSPNQTSLYFCASSRTGGNNEKLFFGSGTQLSVL.

In its sample, this clonotype was seen many times. The genes are TRBV7-2 and TRBJ1-1, with D perhaps TRBD1 (6 bases). Germline CDR1 is SGHTA and CDR2 is FQGNSA. V lost 0 bases to trimming and J lost 4 bases, with 12 bases between them. This CDR3 comprises 15 residues. This CDR3 reads CASSLAGGVSTEAFF. In DNA, the CDR3 is TGTGCCAGCAGCTTAGCAGGGGGAGTGAGCACTGAAGCTTTCTTT.

This clonotype was seen repeatedly, ten times or more. The chain couples TRBV11-2 to TRBJ2-1; TRBD2 is a possible D gene (6 bases). The CDR3 consists of 16 residues. The V and J ends lost 5 bases and 0 bases respectively, with 14 bases between them. Germline V gives CDR1 SGHAT, CDR2 FQNNGV. The CDR3 DNA reads as TGTGCCAGCAGCCTGAGAGGACTACACTCCTACAATGAGCAGTTCTTC. Translated, it gives CASSLRGLHSYNEQFF.

Remarks on this clonotype: This may be a read error: a much more frequent sequence differs by one nucleotide. This CDR3 fails to terminate in the conserved phenylalanine or tryptophan, so it likely reflects a read error. The V call is TRBV2, the J call TRBJ1-1; TRBD1 matches 10 bases. The germline V gene encodes CDR1 SNHLY and CDR2 FYNNEI. The trim removed 6 bases at V and 4 bases at J, leaving 5 bases unmatched. CDR3 length: 14 amino acids. The CDR3 sequence is CASSARDRGTEAFS. Written as DNA, the CDR3 is TGTGCCAGCAGCGCTCGGGACAGGGGCACTGAAGCTTTCTCT.

This clonotype was observed at least ten times. The chain carries TRBV6-1 and TRBJ1-1; a possible D gene is TRBD1 (6 bases). Germline V gene lookup returns CDR1 MNHNS and CDR2 SASEGT. There are 14 residues in the CDR3. V was cut by 7 bases and J by 2 bases, with 14 bases left in between. The CDR3 loop reads CASNTGISNTEAFF. The CDR3 DNA follows: TGTGCCAGCAACACAGGGATCTCAAACACTGAAGCTTTCTTT.

The chain joins TRBV6-1 to TRBJ1-6; 7 bases are shared with TRBD1. This CDR3 has 13 residues. J lost 8 bases, V lost 4 bases, and 2 bases had no gene match. The V gene's germline CDR1 is MNHNS and CDR2 SASEGT. CDR3 DNA: TGTGCCAGCAGTGGGACAGGTTATTCACCCCTCCACTTT. Protein: CASSGTGYSPLHF.

The chain uses TRBV7-9 and TRBJ2-7; D remains unclear. This CDR3 is 12 amino acids long. V dropped 0 bases and J dropped 6 bases, with 6 bases sitting between them. The germline CDR1 and CDR2 sequences are SEHNR and FQNEAQ (reference sequence). In nucleotides, the CDR3 is TGTGCCAGCAGCTTAGCACCCCTCGAGCAGTACTTC. Its translation: CASSLAPLEQYF.

The chain couples TRBV28 to TRBJ2-1, with 10 positions matching TRBD2. Germline trimming cut 2 bases from V and 4 bases from J; bases unmatched to any gene: 5. In germline, CDR1 is MDHEN, CDR2 SYDVKM. This CDR3 has 16 residues. In DNA form, the CDR3 reads TGTGCCAGCAGTTTACCACTAGCGGGGCAATACAATGAGCAGTTCTTC. Translated: CASSLPLAGQYNEQFF.

This clonotype was counted ten times or more. The chain uses TRBV3-1 and TRBJ2-7, with D perhaps TRBD2 (5 bases). The V and J ends lost 1 base and 6 bases respectively, with 13 bases between them. Germline lookup yields CDR1 LGHDT and CDR2 YNNKEL (reference sequence). The CDR3 is 14 residues long. CDR3 bases: TGTGCCAGCAGCCAAGCCGGCGCCGGGGTCGAGCAGTACTTC. Translated: CASSQAGAGVEQYF.

This clonotype came up many times. CDR3 bases: TGTGCCACCAGCAGAGAGAGCGACGAGCAGTACTTC. Its translation is CATSRESDEQYF. The J gene is TRBJ2-7, the V gene TRBV15, with unresolved D. Germline V gene data show CDR1 as LNHNV and CDR2 as YYDKDF (reference sequence). The CDR3 covers 12 residues. Trimming stripped 0 bases from V and 5 bases from J, with 5 bases between.

V is TRBV11-1 and J is TRBJ2-7, with 9 bases identical to TRBD1. The germline gives CDR1 SGHAT, CDR2 FQDESV (reference sequence). V shed 8 bases and J 10 bases; nucleotides not matched to a gene: 24. This CDR3 has 17 amino acids. The CDR3 region is CASVIGRRDRVSLEQYF. The CDR3 DNA reads TGTGCCAGCGTCATAGGTAGACGGGACAGGGTCAGTCTGGAACAGTACTTC.

The chain combines TRBV4-1 with TRBJ2-7; TRBD2 agrees at 9 bases. This CDR3 contains 18 residues. Per germline, CDR1 MGHRA and CDR2 YSYEKL. The V segment lost 0 bases and the J segment 0 bases; nucleotides outside the gene matches: 9. The CDR3 region is CASSQDRGSGSFSYEQYF. CDR3 sequence (DNA): TGCGCCAGCAGCCAAGATCGGGGTAGCGGGAGTTTCTCCTACGAGCAGTACTTC.

V and J are TRBV20-1 and TRBJ1-2, with D maybe TRBD1 (5 bases). CDR3 size: 13 residues. Trimming shortened V by 0 bases and J by 8 bases, and 13 bases separated the two germline ends. Germline CDR1 reads DFQATT; CDR2 reads SNEGSKA (reference sequence). The CDR3 loop is CSARDMTGVGYTF. Here the CDR3 DNA reads TGCAGTGCTAGAGATATGACGGGGGTAGGCTACACCTTC.

CDR3 in amino acids: CSAHRAGRQGGEQYF. As DNA, the CDR3 is TGCAGTGCTCACAGAGCGGGACGACAGGGCGGGGAGCAGTACTTC. V and J are TRBV20-1 and TRBJ2-7, with D tentatively TRBD1 or TRBD2 (7 bases each). This CDR3 region has 15 residues. Germline V gives CDR1 DFQATT, CDR2 SNEGSKA (reference sequence). Trimming removed 5 bases from V and 7 bases from J, with 24 bases in between.

The rearrangement joins TRBV14 to TRBJ2-6, with D hard to call. The CDR3 has 17 residues. V was cut by 0 bases and J by 0 bases, with 9 bases left in between. Germline CDR1 reads SGHDN; CDR2 reads FVKESK. The CDR3 sequence: CASSQDLISSGANVLTF. CDR3 nucleotide sequence: TGTGCCAGCAGCCAAGATCTAATCAGCTCTGGGGCCAACGTCCTGACTTTC.